The clone carrying this T cell receptor (beta chain) has only a few counts. Its antigen is still unknown. This CDR3 is also generated by other DNA sequences in the sample. Germline assignment: CDR1 SEHNR and CDR2 FQNEAQ (reference sequence). This CDR3 is built from 12 residues. V dropped 1 base and J dropped 3 bases, with 4 bases sitting between them. Expressed TCRB transcripts were sequenced because the entire RNA isolate underwent reverse transcription. Only in-frame clones appear in the TCRdb table, and some are missing; sequencing was by immunoSEQ multiplex PCR. The sample has a few hundred thousand clones; more than 11% are singletons. These data originate in a study of beta chain features in type 1 diabetes. Using CD45RO/CCR7/CD25/CD127/CD95/CD27, CD4+ naive, central memory, regulatory and stem cell-like memory cells were sorted. Findings and caveats of the study: TCRB CDR3s from Type 1 diabetes patients were moderately but significantly shorter in all four CD4+ subsets. cDNA-based reads could over-represent cells with high TCR expression.

Sequencing used naive CD4+ T cells from blood. This chain connects TRBV7-9 to TRBJ2-7; D unclear. This TCR was sampled from a young man in good health. Written as DNA, the CDR3 is TGTGCCAGCAGCTTAGGTAGCTACGAGCAGTACTTC. Residues: CASSLGSYEQYF.